The 4 T cell receptor beta chains given below trace back to one sample, sequenced in a study of type 1 regulatory T cells. Using its own MiXCR run on the reads, TCRdb lists one record per CDR3 protein. The profile shows some 71,000 distinct CDR3 sequences, roughly 20% of them singletons. Whole-study findings and limits: Compared with non-Tr1 cells, Tr1 cells showed a narrower TCR repertoire.

Their target antigens are unknown. The sample was cultured type 1 regulatory T (Tr1) cells, either the whole culture or a sorted fraction (not recorded which). The receptors derive from a human donor in good health.

The chain has TRBV24-1 and TRBJ2-7; D not certain. The V and J ends lost 8 bases and 7 bases respectively, with 11 bases between them. The V gene's germline CDR1 is KGHDR and CDR2 SFDVKD. This CDR3 spans 11 amino acids. The CDR3 here is CATILEEEQYF. The DNA for the CDR3 is TGTGCCACCATACTCGAGGAGGAGCAGTACTTC.

Comment on this clonotype: At one end the junction does not follow the germline gene, possibly because of a read error. The chain employs TRBV4-2 and TRBJ2-7; either TRBD1 or TRBD2 may supply D (5 bases each). The CDR3 runs 16 residues. Germline lookup yields CDR1 LGHNA and CDR2 YNFKEQ. CDR3 protein: CASSQETADLIYEQYF. CDR3 sequence (DNA): TGTGCCAGCAGTCAAGAGACAGCGGATTTAATCTACGAGCAGTACTTC.

This clonotype was observed at least ten times. The chain has TRBV20-1 and TRBJ2-1, with 8 bases lining up with TRBD2. V was pared by 6 bases and J by 5 bases, with 9 bases of the junction left unmatched. The CDR3 has 14 amino acids. CDR1 and CDR2 from the germline V gene are DFQATT and SNEGSKA (reference sequence). DNA of the CDR3: TGCAGTGCAAAAACTAGCGGCTGGCACAATGAGCAGTTCTTC. Its protein is CSAKTSGWHNEQFF.

This clonotype has ten or more counts. This rearrangement joins TRBV5-1 to TRBJ1-5; no definite D call. Trimming removed 0 bases at V and 7 bases at J, with 8 bases between. Germline V CDR1 and CDR2: SGHRS, YFSETQ. The CDR3 runs to 13 residues. The CDR3 sequence is CASSLAGDQPQHF. In DNA form, the CDR3 reads TGCGCCAGCAGCTTGGCCGGAGACCAGCCCCAGCATTTT. Full variable domain (missing parts from reference TRBV5-1 and TRBJ1-5): KAGVTQTPRYLIKTRGQQVTLSCSPISGHRSVSWYQQTPGQGLQFLFEYFSETQRNKGNFPGRFSGRQFSNSRSEMNVSTLELGDSALYLCASSLAGDQPQHFGDGTRLSIL.